The TCR beta chain under discussion was sequenced for a study of blood T cell repertoires in COVID-19. In the study overall: Acute and convalescent COVID-19 samples came from the United States, Italy and Spain. From T cells, B-cell-depleted T cells, or PBMCs came the material, which was cDNA or gDNA.

Per germline, CDR1 LGHNA and CDR2 YSLEER. Trimming cost V 4 bases and J 4 bases, with 8 bases left between them. The CDR3 totals 14 residues. Study processing details: Estimation of nucleated cell counts relied on the amplification of reference gene primers. Sequenced by immunoSEQ multiplex PCR; TCRdb stores in-frame clones only, minus some. The V and J calls and clone size come from that table; D and trimming were worked out from the DNA. The sample has some 98,000 clones; approximately 82% are singletons. The TCR originated in a man aged 65 to 85 with active or convalescent COVID-19. Specimen: peripheral blood. The rearrangement links TRBV4-3 to TRBJ2-6, with D unclear. Here the CDR3 reads CASSPEAGANVLTF. The CDR3 DNA reads TGCGCCAGCAGCCCTGAGGCGGGGGCCAACGTCCTGACTTTC.